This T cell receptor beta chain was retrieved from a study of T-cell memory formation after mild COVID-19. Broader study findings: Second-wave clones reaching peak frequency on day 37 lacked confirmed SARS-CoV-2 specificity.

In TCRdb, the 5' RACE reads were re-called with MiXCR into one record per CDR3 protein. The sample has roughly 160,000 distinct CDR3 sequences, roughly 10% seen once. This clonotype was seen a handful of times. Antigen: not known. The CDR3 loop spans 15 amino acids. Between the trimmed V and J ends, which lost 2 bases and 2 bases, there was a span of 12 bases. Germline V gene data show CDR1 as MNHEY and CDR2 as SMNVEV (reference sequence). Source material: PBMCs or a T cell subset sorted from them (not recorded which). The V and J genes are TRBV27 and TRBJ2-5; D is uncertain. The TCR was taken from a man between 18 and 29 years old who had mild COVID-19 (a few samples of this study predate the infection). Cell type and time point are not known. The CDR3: CASSLTWQVQETQYF. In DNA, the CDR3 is TGTGCCAGCAGTTTAACGTGGCAGGTTCAAGAGACCCAGTACTTC.